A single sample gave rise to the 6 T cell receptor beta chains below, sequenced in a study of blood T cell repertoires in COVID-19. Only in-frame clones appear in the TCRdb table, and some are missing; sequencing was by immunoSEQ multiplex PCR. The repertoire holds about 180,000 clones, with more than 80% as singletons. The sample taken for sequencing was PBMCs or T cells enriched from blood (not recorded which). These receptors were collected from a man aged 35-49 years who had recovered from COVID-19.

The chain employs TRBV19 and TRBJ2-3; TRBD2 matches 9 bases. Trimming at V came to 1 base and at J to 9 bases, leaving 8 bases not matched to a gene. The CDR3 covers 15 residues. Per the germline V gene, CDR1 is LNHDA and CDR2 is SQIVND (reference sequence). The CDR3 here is CASSIGLAGPDTQYF. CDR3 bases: TGTGCCAGTAGTATAGGCCTAGCGGGACCTGACACGCAGTATTTT. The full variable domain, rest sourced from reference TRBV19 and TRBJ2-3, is DGGITQSPKYLFRKEGQNVTLSCEQNLNHDAMYWYRQDPGQGLRLIYYSQIVNDFQKGDIAEGYSVSREKKESFPLTVTSAQKNPTAFYLCASSIGLAGPDTQYFGPGTRLTVL.

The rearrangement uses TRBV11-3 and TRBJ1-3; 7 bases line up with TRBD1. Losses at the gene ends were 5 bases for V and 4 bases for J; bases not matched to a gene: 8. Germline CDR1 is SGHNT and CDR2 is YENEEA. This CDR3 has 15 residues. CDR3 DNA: TGTGCCAGCAGCCAGACCGGGACAGTGGGAAACACCATATATTTT. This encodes CASSQTGTVGNTIYF.

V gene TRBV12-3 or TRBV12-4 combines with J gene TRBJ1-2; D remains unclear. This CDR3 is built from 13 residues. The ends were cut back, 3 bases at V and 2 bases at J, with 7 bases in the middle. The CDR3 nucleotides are TGTGCCAGCAGTTTCGGCAGGAACTATGGCTACACCTTC. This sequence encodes CASSFGRNYGYTF.

CDR3 in DNA: TGTGCCAGCAGCCCCCTCGGACAGGGCGGAAACACCATATATTTT. It encodes CASSPLGQGGNTIYF. This chain connects TRBV28 to TRBJ1-3; 8 bases are shared with TRBD1. Germline V gene sequence: CDR1 MDHEN, CDR2 SYDVKM. This CDR3 has 15 residues. Losses at the gene ends were 6 bases for V and 4 bases for J; bases not matched to a gene: 8. Full variable domain (outside the CDR3, taken from reference TRBV28 and TRBJ1-3): DVKVTQSSRYLVKRTGEKVFLECVQDMDHENMFWYRQDPGLGLRLIYFSYDVKMKEKGDIPEGYSVSREKKERFSLILESASTNQTSMYLCASSPLGQGGNTIYFGEGSWLTVV.

As DNA, the CDR3 is TGTGCCAGCGGACTGCAACCCGAAAAACTGTTTTTT. Amino acid sequence: CASGLQPEKLFF. The rearrangement uses TRBV2 and TRBJ1-4; D remains unclear. Germline V gene sequence: CDR1 SNHLY, CDR2 FYNNEI. The CDR3 totals 12 residues. V lost 8 bases and J 8 bases, leaving 12 bases between the germline ends. The whole variable domain, remainder taken from reference TRBV2 and TRBJ1-4, is EPEVTQTPSHQVTQMGQEVILRCVPISNHLYFYWYRQILGQKVEFLVSFYNNEISEKSEIFDDQFSVERPDGSNFTLKIRSTKLEDSAMYFCASGLQPEKLFFGSGTQLSVL.

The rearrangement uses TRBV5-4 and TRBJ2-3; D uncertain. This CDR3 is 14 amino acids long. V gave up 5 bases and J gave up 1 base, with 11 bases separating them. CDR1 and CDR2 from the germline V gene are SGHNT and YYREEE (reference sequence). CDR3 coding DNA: TGTGCCAGCAGACTTTCGTCTGGCACAGATACGCAGTATTTT. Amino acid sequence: CASRLSSGTDTQYF.